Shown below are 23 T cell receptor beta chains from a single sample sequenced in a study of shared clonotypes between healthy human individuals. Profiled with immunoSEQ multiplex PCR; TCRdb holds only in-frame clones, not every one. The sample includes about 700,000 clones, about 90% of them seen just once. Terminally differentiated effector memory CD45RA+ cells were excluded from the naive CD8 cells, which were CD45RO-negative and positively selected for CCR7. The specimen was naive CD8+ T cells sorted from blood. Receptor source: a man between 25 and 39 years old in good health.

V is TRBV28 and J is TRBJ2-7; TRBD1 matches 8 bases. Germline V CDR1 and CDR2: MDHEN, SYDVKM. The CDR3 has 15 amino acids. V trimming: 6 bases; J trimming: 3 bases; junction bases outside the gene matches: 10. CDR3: CASRNPRTGLYEQYF. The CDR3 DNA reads TGTGCCAGCAGGAACCCAAGGACAGGGCTCTACGAGCAGTACTTC. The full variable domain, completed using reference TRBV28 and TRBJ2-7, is DVKVTQSSRYLVKRTGEKVFLECVQDMDHENMFWYRQDPGLGLRLIYFSYDVKMKEKGDIPEGYSVSREKKERFSLILESASTNQTSMYLCASRNPRTGLYEQYFGPGTRLTVT.

For the CDR3, the DNA is TGTGCCATCAGTGAGGTAGGGGACTCCTACGAGCAGTACTTC. This codes for CAISEVGDSYEQYF. This rearrangement joins TRBV10-3 to TRBJ2-7; D is possibly TRBD1 (5 bases). V lost 2 bases and J lost 0, with 8 bases in between. From germline, CDR1 is ENHRY and CDR2 SYGVKD. CDR3 length: 14 amino acids.

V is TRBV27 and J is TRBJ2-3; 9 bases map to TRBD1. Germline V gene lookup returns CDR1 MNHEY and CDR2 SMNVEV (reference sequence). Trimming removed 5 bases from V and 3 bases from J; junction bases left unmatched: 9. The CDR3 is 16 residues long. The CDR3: CASSTWDRVMTDTQYF. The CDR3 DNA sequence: TGTGCCAGCAGTACGTGGGACAGGGTAATGACAGATACGCAGTATTTT.

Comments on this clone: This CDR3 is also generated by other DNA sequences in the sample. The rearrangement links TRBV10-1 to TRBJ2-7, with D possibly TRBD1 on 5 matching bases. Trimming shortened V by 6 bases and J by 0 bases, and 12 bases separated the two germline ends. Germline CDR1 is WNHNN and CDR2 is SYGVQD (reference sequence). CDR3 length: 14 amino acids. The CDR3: CASSRDLSSYEQYF. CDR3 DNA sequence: TGCGCCAGCAGCAGGGATTTAAGCTCCTACGAGCAGTACTTC.

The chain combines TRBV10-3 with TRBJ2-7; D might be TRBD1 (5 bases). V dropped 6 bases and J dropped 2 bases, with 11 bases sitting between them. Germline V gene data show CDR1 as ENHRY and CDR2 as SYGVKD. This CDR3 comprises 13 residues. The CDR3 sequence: CAIRTTETYEQYF. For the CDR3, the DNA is TGTGCCATCAGGACGACAGAGACCTACGAGCAGTACTTC.

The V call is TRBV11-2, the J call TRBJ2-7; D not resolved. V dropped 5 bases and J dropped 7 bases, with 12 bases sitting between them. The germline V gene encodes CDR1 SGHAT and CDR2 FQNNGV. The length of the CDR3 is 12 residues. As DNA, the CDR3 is TGTGCCAGCAGCCTCATAGACGGGGAGCAGTACTTC. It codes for CASSLIDGEQYF.

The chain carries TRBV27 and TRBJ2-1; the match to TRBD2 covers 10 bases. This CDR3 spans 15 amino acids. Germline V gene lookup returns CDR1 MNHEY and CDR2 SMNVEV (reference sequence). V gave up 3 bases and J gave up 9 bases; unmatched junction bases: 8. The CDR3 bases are TGTGCCAGCAGTTTTCGAGCGGGAGGGCGTGGTGAGCAGTTCTTC. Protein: CASSFRAGGRGEQFF.

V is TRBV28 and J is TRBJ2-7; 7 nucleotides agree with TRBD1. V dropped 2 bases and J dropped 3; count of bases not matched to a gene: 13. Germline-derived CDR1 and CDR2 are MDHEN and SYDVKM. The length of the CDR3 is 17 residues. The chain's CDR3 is CASSLSFPMDRIYEQYF. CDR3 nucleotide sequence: TGTGCCAGCAGTTTAAGTTTCCCCATGGACAGGATCTACGAGCAGTACTTC.

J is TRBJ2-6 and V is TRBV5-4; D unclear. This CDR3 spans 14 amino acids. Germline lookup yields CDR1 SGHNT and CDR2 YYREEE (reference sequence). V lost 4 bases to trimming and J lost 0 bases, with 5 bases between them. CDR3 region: CASSLYSGANVLTF. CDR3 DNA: TGTGCCAGCAGCCTTTACTCTGGGGCCAACGTCCTGACTTTC.

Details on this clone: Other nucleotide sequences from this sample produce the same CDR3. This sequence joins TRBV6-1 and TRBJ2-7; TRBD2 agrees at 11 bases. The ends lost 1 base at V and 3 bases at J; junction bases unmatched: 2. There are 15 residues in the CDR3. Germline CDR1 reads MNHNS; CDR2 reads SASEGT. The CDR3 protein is CASSEGLAGSYEQYF. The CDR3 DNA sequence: TGTGCCAGCAGTGAAGGACTAGCGGGAAGCTACGAGCAGTACTTC.

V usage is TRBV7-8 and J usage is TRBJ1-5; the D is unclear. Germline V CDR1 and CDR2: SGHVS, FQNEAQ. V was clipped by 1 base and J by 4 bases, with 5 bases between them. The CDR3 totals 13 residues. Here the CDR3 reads CASSLGTNQPQHF. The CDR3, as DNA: TGTGCCAGCAGCTTAGGGACGAATCAGCCCCAGCATTTT.

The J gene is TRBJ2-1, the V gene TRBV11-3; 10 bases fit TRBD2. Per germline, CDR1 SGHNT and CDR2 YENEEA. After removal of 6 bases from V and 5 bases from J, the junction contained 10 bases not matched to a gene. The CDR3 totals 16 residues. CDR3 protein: CASSQLWTSGNNEQFF. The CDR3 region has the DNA TGTGCCAGCAGTCAACTCTGGACTAGCGGTAACAATGAGCAGTTCTTC.

This chain's CDR3 is CASSGVGRSYGYTF. The CDR3 bases are TGTGCCAGCAGCGGAGTCGGCAGGAGCTATGGCTACACCTTC. This chain joins TRBV9 and TRBJ1-2; D uncertain. The V end lost 3 bases, the J end lost 4 bases, and 13 bases lay between the germline ends. The germline V gene encodes CDR1 SGDLS and CDR2 YYNGEE. CDR3 length equals 14 residues. Full variable domain (remainder filled in from reference TRBV9 and TRBJ1-2): DSGVTQTPKHLITATGQRVTLRCSPRSGDLSVYWYQQSLDQGLQFLIQYYNGEERAKGNILERFSAQQFPDLHSELNLSSLELGDSALYFCASSGVGRSYGYTFGSGTRLTVV.

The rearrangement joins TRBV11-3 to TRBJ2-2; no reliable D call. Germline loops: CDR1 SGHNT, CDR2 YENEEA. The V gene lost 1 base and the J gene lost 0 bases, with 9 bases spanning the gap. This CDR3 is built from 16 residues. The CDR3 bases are TGTGCCAGCAGCTTAGTGGGAACCGCGAACACCGGGGAGCTGTTTTTT. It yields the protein CASSLVGTANTGELFF.

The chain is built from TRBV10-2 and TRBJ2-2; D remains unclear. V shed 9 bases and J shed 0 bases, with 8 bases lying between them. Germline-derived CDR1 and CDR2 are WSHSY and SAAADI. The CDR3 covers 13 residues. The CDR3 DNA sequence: TGCGCCAGTTTGATCGCGAACACCGGGGAGCTGTTTTTT. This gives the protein CASLIANTGELFF.

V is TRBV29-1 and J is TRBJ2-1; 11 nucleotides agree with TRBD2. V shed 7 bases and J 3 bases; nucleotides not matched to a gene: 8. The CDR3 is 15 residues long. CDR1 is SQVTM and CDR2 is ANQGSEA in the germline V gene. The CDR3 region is CSGLGTSGNYNEQFF. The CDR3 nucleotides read TGCAGCGGGCTCGGGACTAGCGGAAACTACAATGAGCAGTTCTTC.

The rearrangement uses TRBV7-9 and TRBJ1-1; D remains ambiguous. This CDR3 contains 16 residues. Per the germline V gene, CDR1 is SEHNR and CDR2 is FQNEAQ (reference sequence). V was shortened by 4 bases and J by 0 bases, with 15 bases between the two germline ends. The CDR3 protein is CASSSNTVFLNTEAFF. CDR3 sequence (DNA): TGTGCCAGCAGCTCGAACACCGTCTTCCTGAACACTGAAGCTTTCTTT.

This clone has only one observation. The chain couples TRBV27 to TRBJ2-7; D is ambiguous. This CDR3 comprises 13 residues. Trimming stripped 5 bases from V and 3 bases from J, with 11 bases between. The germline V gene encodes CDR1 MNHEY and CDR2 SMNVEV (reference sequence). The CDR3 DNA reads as TGTGCCAGCAGTCCAGGTCCACGCTACGAGCAGTACTTC. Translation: CASSPGPRYEQYF.

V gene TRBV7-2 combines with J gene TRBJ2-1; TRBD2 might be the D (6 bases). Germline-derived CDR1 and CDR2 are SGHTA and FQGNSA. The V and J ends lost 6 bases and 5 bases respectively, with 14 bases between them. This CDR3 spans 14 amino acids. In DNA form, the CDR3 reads TGTGCCAGCAGTGGGTGGCTAGCGAACAATGAGCAGTTCTTC. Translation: CASSGWLANNEQFF.

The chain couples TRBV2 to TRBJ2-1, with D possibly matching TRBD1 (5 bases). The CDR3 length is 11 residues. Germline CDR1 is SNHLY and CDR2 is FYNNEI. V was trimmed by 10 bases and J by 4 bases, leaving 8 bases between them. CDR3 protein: CATGPYNEQFF. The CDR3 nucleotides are TGTGCCACAGGGCCGTACAATGAGCAGTTCTTC.

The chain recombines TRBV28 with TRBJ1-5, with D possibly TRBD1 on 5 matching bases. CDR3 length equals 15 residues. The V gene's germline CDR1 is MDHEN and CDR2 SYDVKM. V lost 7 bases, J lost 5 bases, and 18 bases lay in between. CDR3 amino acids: CASIGEAGTYQPQHF. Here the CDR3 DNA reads TGTGCCAGCATTGGGGAGGCGGGGACCTATCAGCCCCAGCATTTT.

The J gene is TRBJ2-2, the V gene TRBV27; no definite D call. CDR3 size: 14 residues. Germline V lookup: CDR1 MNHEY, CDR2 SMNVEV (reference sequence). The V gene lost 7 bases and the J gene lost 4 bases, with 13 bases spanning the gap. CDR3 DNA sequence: TGTGCCAGCACAGCCAGGTTACTCACCGGGGAGCTGTTTTTT. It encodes CASTARLLTGELFF.

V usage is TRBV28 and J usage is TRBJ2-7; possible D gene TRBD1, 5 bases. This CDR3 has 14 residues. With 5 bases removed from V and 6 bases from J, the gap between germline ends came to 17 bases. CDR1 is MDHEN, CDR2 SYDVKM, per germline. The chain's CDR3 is CASSNPGPRGEQYF. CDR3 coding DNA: TGTGCCAGCAGTAACCCGGGCCCTAGGGGCGAGCAGTACTTC. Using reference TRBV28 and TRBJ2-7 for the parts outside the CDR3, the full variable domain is DVKVTQSSRYLVKRTGEKVFLECVQDMDHENMFWYRQDPGLGLRLIYFSYDVKMKEKGDIPEGYSVSREKKERFSLILESASTNQTSMYLCASSNPGPRGEQYFGPGTRLTVT.